Shown below are 9 T cell receptor beta chains from a single sample sequenced in a study of T cell responses to AZD1222 COVID-19 vaccine. TCRdb keeps only in-frame clones here, not all; method: immunoSEQ multiplex PCR. The repertoire consists of under 150,000 clones, with around nine tenths occurring once and the leading ten covering approximately 1.6%. This specimen was peripheral blood, taken on day 0 of AZD1222 vaccination. These TCRs come from an adult in good health.

The chain uses TRBV7-2 and TRBJ2-1, with 11 bases matching TRBD2. This CDR3 spans 17 amino acids. V shed 0 bases and J 8 bases; nucleotides not matched to a gene: 9. Looked up from germline, CDR1 is SGHTA and CDR2 is FQGNSA. CDR3: CASSLAPTSGASDEQFF. DNA of the CDR3: TGTGCCAGCAGCTTAGCGCCGACTAGCGGGGCATCGGATGAGCAGTTCTTC.

This chain joins TRBV25-1 and TRBJ1-1; a possible D gene is TRBD1 (5 bases). The CDR3 is made up of 14 amino acids. Germline V lookup: CDR1 MGHDK, CDR2 SYGVNS. V lost 3 bases and J 5 bases, leaving 13 bases between the germline ends. CDR3 nucleotides: TGTGCCAGCAGTGAGTGGGGGGGTAAGACTGAAGCTTTCTTT. Amino acids: CASSEWGGKTEAFF.

The genes are TRBV18 and TRBJ1-1, with 7 bases identical to TRBD1. CDR3 length: 18 amino acids. Trimming removed 2 bases from V and 4 bases from J; junction bases left unmatched: 16. Germline V lookup: CDR1 KGHSH, CDR2 LQKENI. CDR3 amino acids: CASSPMTGMGSGITEAFF. CDR3 DNA sequence: TGTGCCAGCTCACCAATGACAGGGATGGGGTCAGGAATCACTGAAGCTTTCTTT.

There are a few counts of this clone. The chain joins TRBV7-2 to TRBJ1-2; 7 positions agree with TRBD1. V shed 4 bases and J 8 bases; nucleotides not matched to a gene: 10. The CDR3 sequence is 14 residues long. From germline, CDR1 is SGHTA and CDR2 FQGNSA. CDR3: CASSSAGGFWGYTF. In nucleotides, the CDR3 is TGTGCCAGCAGCTCTGCAGGGGGATTCTGGGGCTACACCTTC.

V and J are TRBV19 and TRBJ2-2, with a possible D match to TRBD1 (5 bases). The CDR3 sequence is 16 residues long. The germline V gene has CDR1 LNHDA and CDR2 SQIVND (reference sequence). Trimming left V 5 bases short and J 1 base short, with 14 bases between. The chain's CDR3 is CASSLPGTGNTGELFF. The CDR3 coding sequence is TGTGCCAGTAGTCTCCCCGGAACAGGGAACACCGGGGAGCTGTTTTTT.

CDR3 region: CASSRTSGGLREQYF. For the CDR3, the DNA is TGTGCCAGCAGCCGGACTAGCGGGGGTCTTAGAGAGCAGTACTTC. J is TRBJ2-7 and V is TRBV3-1 (or the pseudogene TRBV3-2); 13 bases match TRBD2. This CDR3 has 15 residues. V lost 4 bases and J lost 7; bases outside the gene matches: 7. The V gene's germline CDR1 is LGHDT and CDR2 YNNKEL (reference sequence).

The V gene is TRBV6-6, the J gene TRBJ1-6; possibly TRBD1 for D (5 bases). Germline V gene data show CDR1 as MNHNY and CDR2 as SVGAGI (reference sequence). V lost 6 bases to trimming and J lost 10 bases, with 10 bases between them. The CDR3 runs 12 residues. CDR3 DNA sequence: TGTGCCAGCAGCCAGGGAAGATCACCCCTCCACTTT. Translated: CASSQGRSPLHF.

There are a few counts of this clone. The rearrangement uses TRBV30 and TRBJ2-7; weak D call: TRBD2 (5 bases). The CDR3 is 14 amino acids. The germline CDR1 and CDR2 sequences are GTSNPN and SVGIG (reference sequence). Trimming removed 0 bases at V and 0 bases at J, with 9 bases between. CDR3 in amino acids: CAWSVGGASYEQYF. In DNA form, the CDR3 reads TGTGCCTGGAGTGTTGGAGGCGCCTCCTACGAGCAGTACTTC.

Concerning this clone: This sample also contains other DNA sequences that code for the same CDR3. The V call is TRBV9, the J call TRBJ2-7, with D perhaps assigned TRBD1 or TRBD2 (6 bases each). Germline CDR1 is SGDLS and CDR2 is YYNGEE. Trimming removed 0 bases at V and 0 bases at J, with 10 bases between. The CDR3 spans 15 residues. The CDR3 protein is CASSVAGGGSYEQYF. The DNA of the CDR3 is TGTGCCAGCAGCGTAGCAGGAGGGGGCTCCTACGAGCAGTACTTC.